Given below is one T cell receptor beta chain in context. Its antigen is currently not known. Base quality data are lacking; no much larger clone is found one base away. Using the deep immunoSEQ assay, multiplex PCR amplified TCR CDR3 regions from genomic DNA. Genomic DNA extracted from each cell subset was distributed evenly over all wells of several immunoSEQ 96-well plates, and each plate served as one replicate. Each replicate PCR for sorted subsets received around 200 ng genomic DNA, equal to around 32,000 T cell genomes. Purified libraries were quantified with a Qubit 3.0 fluorometer, sized on a Bioanalyzer 2100, and re-quantified with the KAPA Library Quantification kit. Every immunoSEQ 96-well plate was sequenced on a dedicated single-read 150-cycle Illumina NextSeq 550 flow cell. The authors' analysis ran thus. Because only junctional sequences without quality scores were contained in the immunoSEQ output, filtering matching that applied to full-length reads could not be performed. To assign V/J genes and CDR3, sequences were annotated against IMGT germline references using PyIR, a Python wrapper for IgBLAST v1.9. Any read was removed if the V/J assignment was weak (E-value above 1e-6), the CDR3 was missing, or the read contained stop codons, out-of-frame junctions, or ambiguous translated residues. V3J clonotypes were defined as sequences sharing an identical inferred V gene, J gene, and CDR3 amino acid sequence. Percentage overlap between repertoires was calculated by dividing the number of shared unique clonotypes by the size of the smaller repertoire. Richness of each repertoire was evaluated using RTK rarefaction, the Chao1 estimator, and Recon v2.1 estimates of unobserved clonotypes. OLGA was used to compute generation probabilities for all TCRbeta clonotypes that the gDNA method yielded from a few donors. Not all clones reach the TCRdb copy of this immuneACCESS table, which keeps in-frame sequences only. Checked studies attribute under half of the gap to unresolved V genes and leave the rest unexplained. Clone size and V and J calls were adopted from that table, with D and trimming inferred from the DNA. This sample is represented by 2 million to 2.5 million clones; 80% to 95% of them were singletons. The ten largest clones take up roughly 0.36% of the sample.

The data derive from a study of shared clonotypes between healthy human individuals (dated by TCRdb to about 2020). Background on the whole study: The cohort included three men and a couple of women between 18 and 49 years of age. Per donor, three plates each were used for CD4 naive and CD4 memory, two for CD8 naive, and one for CD8 memory. To estimate repertoire size and how much clonotypes are shared between individuals, the study performed deep sequencing of blood TCR repertoires from about five healthy adults. Between about 0.9 and 9 billion PBMCs per donor were obtained by leukapheresis. To increase sequencing depth and limit assay-specific biases, different laboratories used diverse techniques to prepare libraries and sequence TCR repertoires.

What the research found in general, with its limitations: Sharing across several donors was observed for around 4.8% of naive CD4, under 4% of naive CD8, around 2.5% of memory CD4, and around 0.42% of memory CD8 clonotypes. Sampling was limited to blood, and TCR repertoires in tissue likely differ from TCR repertoires in blood. The genetic and exposure-history diversity represented was limited by the small number of donors. Pairwise subsampling led to the expectation that sequencing depth would affect the degree of clonotype sharing among donors. Higher generation probabilities were observed for clonotypes shared by all four sorted-subset donors than for non-shared clonotypes. Incomplete sequencing was indicated by rarefaction of sorted-subset datasets, despite the large sequencing depth. Larger estimated clonotype richness was generally found for naive subsets than for memory subsets.

The donors were healthy, HIV-negative adults with no recently reported acute infections or vaccinations. All donors were Caucasian adults living in Nashville, Tennessee, USA. CD4+ T cells were enriched by magnetic negative selection, after which naive cells were positively selected on CD45RA and the negative fraction was taken as the memory subset. Blood was collected by leukapheresis, and PBMCs were isolated by Ficoll-Histopaque density gradient centrifugation and then cryopreserved in liquid nitrogen vapor phase. Purity and quantity of every magnetically sorted T cell population were checked by analytical flow cytometry. Each sorted fraction had its genomic DNA isolated and then quantified by UV absorbance on a Nanodrop 2000c. Trimming costs V 1 base and J 5 bases, and their ends lie 8 bases apart. From a lookup of the germline V gene, CDR1 and CDR2 are SGHDN and FVKESK. From the cysteine through the phenylalanine, the CDR3 covers 14 amino acids. Only the CDR3 DNA stays, 42 bases, in frame from base 1.

In this chain, TRBV14 is recombined with TRBJ2-2; the D region possibly corresponds to TRBD2 (6 bases align). Specimen: naive CD4+ T cells from PBMCs. In the paper's terms, the cell subset or site label means: CD45RA+ positively selected. This receptor was identified in a man between 18 and 29 years old in good health. Some clones in this sample may be carry-over from other donors' samples. The DNA is as follows: TGTGCCAGCAGCCAAGCTGGGGGGACCGGGGAGCTGTTTTTT. This is translated as CASSQAGGTGELFF.